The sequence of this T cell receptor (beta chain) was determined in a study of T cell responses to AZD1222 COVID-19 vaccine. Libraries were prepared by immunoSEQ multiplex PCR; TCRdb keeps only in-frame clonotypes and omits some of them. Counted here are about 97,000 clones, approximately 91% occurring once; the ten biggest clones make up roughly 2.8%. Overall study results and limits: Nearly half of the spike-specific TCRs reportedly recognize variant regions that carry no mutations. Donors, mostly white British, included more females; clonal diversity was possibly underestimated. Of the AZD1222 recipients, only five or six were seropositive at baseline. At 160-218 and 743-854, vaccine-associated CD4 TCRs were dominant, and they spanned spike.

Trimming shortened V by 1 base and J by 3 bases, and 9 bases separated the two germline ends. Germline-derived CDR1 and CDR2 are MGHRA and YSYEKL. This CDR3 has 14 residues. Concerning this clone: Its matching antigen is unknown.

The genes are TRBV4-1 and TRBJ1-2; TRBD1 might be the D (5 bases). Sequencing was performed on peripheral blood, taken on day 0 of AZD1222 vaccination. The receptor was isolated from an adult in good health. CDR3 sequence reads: CASSQGGRHYGYTF. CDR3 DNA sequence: TGCGCCAGCAGCCAAGGGGGACGGCACTATGGCTACACCTTC.